This record concerns one T cell receptor (beta chain) sequence. The authors sequenced TCR beta from blood CD8+ and CD4+ T cells. Reverse transcription of roughly 0.45 to 1 ug RNA used random hexamers. TCRdb called the immunoSEQ multiplex PCR reads again in MiXCR, with one record for every CDR3 protein. The sample records 180,000 or so distinct CDR3 sequences, approximately 95% being singletons. This CDR3 has 14 residues. Germline V CDR1 and CDR2: SGHTA, FQGNSA. The ends were cut back, 3 bases at V and 3 bases at J, with 12 bases in the middle. The record originates from a study of CD8 T cells in Susac syndrome.

This TCR was recovered from a human donor with multiple sclerosis. The chain has TRBV7-2 and TRBJ2-7; D unclear. Sequencing used CD4+ T cells from PBMCs. The CDR3 loop is CASSLGPSGYEQYF. The CDR3, as DNA: TGTGCCAGCAGCTTGGGCCCCTCAGGCTACGAGCAGTACTTC. Supplemented by reference TRBV7-2 and TRBJ2-7, the full variable domain reads GAGVSQSPSNKVTEKGKDVELRCDPISGHTALYWYRQSLGQGLEFLIYFQGNSAPDKSGLPSDRFSAERTGGSVSTLTIQRTQQEDSAVYLCASSLGPSGYEQYFGPGTRLTVT.